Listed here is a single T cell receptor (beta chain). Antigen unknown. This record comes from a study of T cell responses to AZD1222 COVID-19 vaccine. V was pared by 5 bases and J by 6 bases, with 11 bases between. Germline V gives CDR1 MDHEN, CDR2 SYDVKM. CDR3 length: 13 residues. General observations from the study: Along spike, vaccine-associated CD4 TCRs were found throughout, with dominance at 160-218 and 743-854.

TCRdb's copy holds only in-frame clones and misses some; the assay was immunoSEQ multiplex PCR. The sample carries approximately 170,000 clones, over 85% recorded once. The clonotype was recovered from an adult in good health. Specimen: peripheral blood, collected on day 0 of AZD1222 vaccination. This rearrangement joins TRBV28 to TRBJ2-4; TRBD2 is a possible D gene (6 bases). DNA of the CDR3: TGTGCCAGCAGTACACCGGGACTAAACATTCAGTACTTC. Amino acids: CASSTPGLNIQYF.